This T cell receptor (beta chain) was documented in a study of CD8 T cells in Susac syndrome (dated by TCRdb to the late 2010s). With regard to the full study: Repertoire sequencing was used to test whether CD8+ T cell activation and differentiation in Susac syndrome was antigen driven. Clonality of the CD8+ T cell repertoire was compared between roughly eleven healthy donors, about 14 Susac syndrome patients and around 16 multiple sclerosis patients. Points the paper makes about the study in general: The study acknowledged that relatively few individuals were included in the TCR sequencing and HLA analysis.

As encoded in the germline V gene, CDR1 is SGDLS while CDR2 is YYNGEE. The CDR3 measures 15 amino acids from cysteine to phenylalanine. Of the read, only the CDR3 DNA is kept; its 45 bases are in frame from base 1. V is reduced by 3 bases and J by 0 bases, leaving a spacing of 11 bases between them. RNA was extracted with the RNeasy kit and roughly 0.5 to 1 ug was reverse transcribed using random hexamers. The immunoSEQ multiplex PCR assay, covering 54 Vbeta and 13 Jbeta segments, was used to amplify TCR beta CDR3 regions. PCR amplification bias was corrected by using a synthetic template baseline for primer optimization and computational correction. In the paper's pipeline: Only productive sequences were kept, with reads annotated to V, D and J genes according to IMGT and analyzed in immunoSEQ Analyzer. Clonality was calculated as one minus the Shannon entropy normalized by log2 of the number of productive unique sequences. For each patient and control, public and private clones were evaluated within the 100 most prevalent clones. Clones were defined as Susac-specific when absent from the healthy and MS cohorts, from about a thousand published viral clones and from other ImmuneACCESS disease sequences. TCRdb reprocessing: public reads trimmed at Q25 with fastp, clones called with MiXCR, in-frame beta chains kept. Rows with a matching CDR3 protein are joined into one entry that keeps the most common DNA and genes. These V and J calls are TCRdb output, not the study's own analysis. Here the sample has fewer than 350,000 distinct CDR3 sequences; approximately 89% occur a single time. The top ten clonotypes cover roughly 0.2% of the sample.

High-throughput TCR beta sequencing profiled peripheral blood CD8+ and CD4+ T cells from healthy donors, Susac syndrome patients and multiple sclerosis patients. Multiple sclerosis controls were treatment-naive patients with stable or active relapsing-remitting disease fulfilling revised McDonald criteria. Bulk CD8+ and CD4+ T cells were purified by magnetic negative isolation, while CD8+ TEMRA cells were enriched using FACS. Blood was collected in EDTA tubes and processed within 24 hours, with PBMCs isolated through density gradient centrifugation. PBMCs intended for TCR sequencing were cryopreserved in liquid nitrogen and were subsequently thawed in a 37 degrees C water bath. The sorted or isolated CD4+, CD8+ and CD8+ TEMRA cells had a purity of 90% or higher. To note about this clonotype: Which antigen it targets is not known. Base-call qualities are not available, and no considerably larger clone is one nucleotide away.

The specimen was CD8+ T cells from PBMCs. The chain uses TRBV9 and TRBJ2-3, with no reliable assignment of the D segment. This receptor was taken from a human donor with multiple sclerosis. The DNA is TGTGCCAGCAGCGCGACTTTCCCAAGCACAGATACGCAGTATTTT. It specifies CASSATFPSTDTQYF.